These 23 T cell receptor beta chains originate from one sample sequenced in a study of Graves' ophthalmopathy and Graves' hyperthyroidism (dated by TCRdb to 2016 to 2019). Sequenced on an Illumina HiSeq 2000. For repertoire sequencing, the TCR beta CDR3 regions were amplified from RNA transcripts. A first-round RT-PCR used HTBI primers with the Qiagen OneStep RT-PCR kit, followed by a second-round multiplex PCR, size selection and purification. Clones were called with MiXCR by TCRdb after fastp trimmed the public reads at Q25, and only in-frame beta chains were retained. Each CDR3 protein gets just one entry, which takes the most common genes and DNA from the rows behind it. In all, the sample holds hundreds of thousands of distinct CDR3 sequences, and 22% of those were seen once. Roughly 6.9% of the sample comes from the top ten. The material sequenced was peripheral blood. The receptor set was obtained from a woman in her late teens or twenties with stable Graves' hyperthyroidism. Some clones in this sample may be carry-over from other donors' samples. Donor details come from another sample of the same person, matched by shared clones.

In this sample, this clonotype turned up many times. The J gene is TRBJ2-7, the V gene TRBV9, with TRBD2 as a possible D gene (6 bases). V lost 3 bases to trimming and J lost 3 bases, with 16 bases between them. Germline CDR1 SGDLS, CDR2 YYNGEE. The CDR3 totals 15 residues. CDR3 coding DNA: TGTGCCAGCAGCGGCGGGGCAAGCCAAGGCTACGAGCAGTACTTC. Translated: CASSGGASQGYEQYF.

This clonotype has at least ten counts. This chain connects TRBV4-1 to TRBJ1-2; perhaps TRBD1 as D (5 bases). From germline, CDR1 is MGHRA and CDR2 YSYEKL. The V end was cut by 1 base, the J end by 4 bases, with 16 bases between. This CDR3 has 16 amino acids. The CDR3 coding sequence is TGCGCCAGCAGCCAAGTCGGGACGGAGTTGATCTATGGCTACACCTTC. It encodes CASSQVGTELIYGYTF.

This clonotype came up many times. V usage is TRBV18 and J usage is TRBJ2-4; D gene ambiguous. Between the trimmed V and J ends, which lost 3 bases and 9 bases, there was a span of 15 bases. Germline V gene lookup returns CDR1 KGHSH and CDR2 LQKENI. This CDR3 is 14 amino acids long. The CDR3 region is CASSPSGPLAIQYF. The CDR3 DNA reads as TGTGCCAGCTCACCGTCCGGGCCGCTGGCCATTCAGTACTTC.

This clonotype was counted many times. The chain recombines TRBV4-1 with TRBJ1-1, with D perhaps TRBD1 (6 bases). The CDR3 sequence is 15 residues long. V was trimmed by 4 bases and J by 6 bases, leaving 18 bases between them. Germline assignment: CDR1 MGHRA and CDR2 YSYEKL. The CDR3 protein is CASSPVYREGAEAFF. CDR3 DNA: TGCGCCAGCAGCCCGGTGTACAGGGAGGGGGCTGAAGCTTTCTTT.

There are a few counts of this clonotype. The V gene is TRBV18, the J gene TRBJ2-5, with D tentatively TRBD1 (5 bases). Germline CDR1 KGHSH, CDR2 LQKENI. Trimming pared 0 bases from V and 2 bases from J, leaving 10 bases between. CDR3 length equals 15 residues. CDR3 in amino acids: CASSPPAGSQETQYF. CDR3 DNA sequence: TGTGCCAGCTCACCACCGGCAGGGTCTCAAGAGACCCAGTACTTC. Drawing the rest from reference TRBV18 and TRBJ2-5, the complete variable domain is NAGVMQNPRHLVRRRGQEARLRCSPMKGHSHVYWYRQLPEEGLKFMVYLQKENIIDESGMPKERFSAEFPKEGPSILRIQQVVRGDSAAYFCASSPPAGSQETQYFGPGTRLLVL.

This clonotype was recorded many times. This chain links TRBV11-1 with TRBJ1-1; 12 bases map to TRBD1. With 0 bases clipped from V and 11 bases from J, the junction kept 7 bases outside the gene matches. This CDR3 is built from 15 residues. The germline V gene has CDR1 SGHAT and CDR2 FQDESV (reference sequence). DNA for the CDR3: TGTGCCAGCAGCTTAGCGGGGACAGGGGGCATGGAGGCTTTCTTT. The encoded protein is CASSLAGTGGMEAFF.

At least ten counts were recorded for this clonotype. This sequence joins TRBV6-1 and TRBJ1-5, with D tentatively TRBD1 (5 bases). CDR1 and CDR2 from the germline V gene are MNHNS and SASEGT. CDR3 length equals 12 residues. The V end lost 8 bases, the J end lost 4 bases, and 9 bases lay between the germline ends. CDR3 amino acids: CASEEGNQPQHF. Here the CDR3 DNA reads TGTGCCAGCGAGGAGGGGAATCAGCCCCAGCATTTT.

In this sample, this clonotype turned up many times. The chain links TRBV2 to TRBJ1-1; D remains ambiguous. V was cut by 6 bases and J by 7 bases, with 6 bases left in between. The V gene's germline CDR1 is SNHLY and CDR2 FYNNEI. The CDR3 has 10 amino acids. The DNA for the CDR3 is TGTGCCAGCAGAGGTTATGAAGCTTTCTTT. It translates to CASRGYEAFF.

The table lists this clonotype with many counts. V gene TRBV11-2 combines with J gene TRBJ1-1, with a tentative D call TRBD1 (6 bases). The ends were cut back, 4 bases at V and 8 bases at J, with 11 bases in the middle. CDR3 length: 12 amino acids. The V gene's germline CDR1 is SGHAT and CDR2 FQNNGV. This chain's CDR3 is CASSSRTVEAFF. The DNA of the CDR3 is TGTGCCAGCAGCTCGAGGACAGTAGAAGCTTTCTTT.

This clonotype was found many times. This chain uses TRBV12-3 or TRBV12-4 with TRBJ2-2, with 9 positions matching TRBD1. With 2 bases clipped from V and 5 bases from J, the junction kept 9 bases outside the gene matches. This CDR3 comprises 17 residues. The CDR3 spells CASSLIRDRARTGELFF. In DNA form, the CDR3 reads TGTGCCAGCAGTTTAATTCGGGACAGGGCGAGGACCGGGGAGCTGTTTTTT.

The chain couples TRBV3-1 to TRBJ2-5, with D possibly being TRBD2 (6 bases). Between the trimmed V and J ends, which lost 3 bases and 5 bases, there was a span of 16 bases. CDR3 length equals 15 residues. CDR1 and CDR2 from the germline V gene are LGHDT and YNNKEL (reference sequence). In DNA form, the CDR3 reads TGTGCCAGCAGCCAGGTCCCTAGCGCCGGGGAGACCCAGTACTTC. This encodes CASSQVPSAGETQYF.

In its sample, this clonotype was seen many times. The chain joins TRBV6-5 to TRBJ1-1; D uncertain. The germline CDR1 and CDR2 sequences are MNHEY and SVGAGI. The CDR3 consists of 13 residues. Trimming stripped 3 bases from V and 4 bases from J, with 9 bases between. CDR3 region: CASSYVPATEAFF. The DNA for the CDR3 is TGTGCCAGCAGTTATGTCCCCGCCACTGAAGCTTTCTTT.

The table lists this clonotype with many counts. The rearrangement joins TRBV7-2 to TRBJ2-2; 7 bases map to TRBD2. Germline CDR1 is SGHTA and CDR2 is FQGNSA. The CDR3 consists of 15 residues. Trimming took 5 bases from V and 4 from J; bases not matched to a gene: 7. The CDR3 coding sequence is TGTGCCAGCAGCCCGAGGGCTAGCGGCACCGGGGAGCTGTTTTTT. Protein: CASSPRASGTGELFF.

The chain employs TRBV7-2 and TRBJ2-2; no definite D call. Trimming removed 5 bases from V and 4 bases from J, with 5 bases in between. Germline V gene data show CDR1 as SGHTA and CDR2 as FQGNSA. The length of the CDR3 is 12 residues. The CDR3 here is CASSTFTGELFF. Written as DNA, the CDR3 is TGTGCCAGCAGCACTTTCACCGGGGAGCTGTTTTTT.

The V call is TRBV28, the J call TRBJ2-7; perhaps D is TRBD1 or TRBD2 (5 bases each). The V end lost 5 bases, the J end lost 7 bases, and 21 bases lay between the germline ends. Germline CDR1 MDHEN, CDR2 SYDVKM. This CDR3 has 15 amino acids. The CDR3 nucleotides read TGTGCCAGCAGTACTCCGGGACCCCGTGGATGGGAGCAGTACTTC. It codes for CASSTPGPRGWEQYF.

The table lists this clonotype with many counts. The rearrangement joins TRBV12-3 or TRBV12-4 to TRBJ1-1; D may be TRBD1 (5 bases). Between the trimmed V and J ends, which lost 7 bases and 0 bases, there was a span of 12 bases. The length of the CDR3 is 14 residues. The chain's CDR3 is CASNPDSMNTEAFF. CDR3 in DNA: TGTGCCAGCAACCCAGACAGTATGAACACTGAAGCTTTCTTT.

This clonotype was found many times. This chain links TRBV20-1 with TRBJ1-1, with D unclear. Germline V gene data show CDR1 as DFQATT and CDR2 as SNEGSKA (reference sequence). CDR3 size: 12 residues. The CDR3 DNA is TGCGGCTCCTCATTCTTGAACACTGAAGCTTTCTTT. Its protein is CGSSFLNTEAFF.

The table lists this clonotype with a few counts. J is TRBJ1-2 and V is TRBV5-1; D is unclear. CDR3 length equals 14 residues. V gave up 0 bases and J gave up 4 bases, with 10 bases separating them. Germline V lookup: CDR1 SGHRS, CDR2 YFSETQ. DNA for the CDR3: TGCGCCAGCAGCTTGGCCCCGGAGTTCTATGGCTACACCTTC. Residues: CASSLAPEFYGYTF.

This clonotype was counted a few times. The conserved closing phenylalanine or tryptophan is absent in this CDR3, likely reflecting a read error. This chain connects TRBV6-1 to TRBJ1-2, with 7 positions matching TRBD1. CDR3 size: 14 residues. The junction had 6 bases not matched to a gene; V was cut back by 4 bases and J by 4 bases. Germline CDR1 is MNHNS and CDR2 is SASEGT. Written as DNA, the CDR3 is TGTGCCAGCAGTGCCACGAACAGGGGCTATGGCTACACCTCC. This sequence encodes CASSATNRGYGYTS.

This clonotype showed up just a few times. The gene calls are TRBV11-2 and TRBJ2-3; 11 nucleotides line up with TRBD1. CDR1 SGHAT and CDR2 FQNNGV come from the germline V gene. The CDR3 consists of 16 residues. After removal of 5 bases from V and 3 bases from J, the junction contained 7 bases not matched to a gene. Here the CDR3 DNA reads TGTGCCAGCAGCCCAGGGACAGGGGGTAGGACAGATACGCAGTATTTT. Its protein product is CASSPGTGGRTDTQYF.

The chain's CDR3 is CASSPGQMFYEQYF. Written as DNA, the CDR3 is TGTGCCAGCAGCCCGGGACAGATGTTCTACGAGCAGTACTTC. This chain links TRBV7-8 with TRBJ2-7, with 7 bases that match TRBD1. The CDR3 sequence is 14 residues long. Germline V gene sequence: CDR1 SGHVS, CDR2 FQNEAQ. V lost 5 bases to trimming and J lost 3 bases; unmatched junction nucleotides: 7.

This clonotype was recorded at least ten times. CDR3 sequence (DNA): TGTGCCAGCAGTACAACTAGCGGGGGGGCCTCGGACGAGCAGTACTTC. Protein: CASSTTSGGASDEQYF. This sequence joins TRBV6-5 and TRBJ2-7; the match to TRBD2 covers 13 bases. The germline V gene encodes CDR1 MNHEY and CDR2 SVGAGI. CDR3 length equals 16 residues. The J segment lost 5 bases and the V segment lost 5 bases, leaving 9 bases of the junction unmatched.

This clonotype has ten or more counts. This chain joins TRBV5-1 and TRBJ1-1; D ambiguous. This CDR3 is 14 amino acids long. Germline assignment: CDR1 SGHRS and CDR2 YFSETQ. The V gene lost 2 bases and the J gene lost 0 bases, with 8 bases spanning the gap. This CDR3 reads CASSFSEMNTEAFF. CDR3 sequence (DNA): TGCGCCAGCAGCTTTTCAGAAATGAACACTGAAGCTTTCTTT.